These 12 T cell receptor beta chains were all obtained from the same sample, sequenced in a study of technical replicates of blood from a few donors (dated by TCRdb to about 2017). The library was produced with the immunoSEQ multiplex PCR assay. TCRdb obtained this table from immuneACCESS and retained in-frame rearrangements with V and J assigned. These tables miss some clones; where compared with another copy, unresolved V genes account for less than half of the shortfall, and the remainder is unexplained. The sample includes about 84,000 clones, with about 98% observed a single time. Clones ranked in the top ten supply approximately 0.15% of the sample. The source material was T cells isolated from PBMCs. The source is a human donor in good health.

The rearrangement links TRBV7-6 to TRBJ2-2, with 12 bases identical to TRBD2. CDR1 is SGHVS, CDR2 FNYEAQ, per germline. Trimming at V came to 7 bases and at J to 3 bases, leaving 3 bases not matched to a gene. CDR3 length: 15 amino acids. CDR3 sequence (DNA): TGTGCCAGCACAAGACTAGCGGGAGACACCGGGGAGCTGTTTTTT. Residues: CASTRLAGDTGELFF.

The chain couples TRBV7-2 to TRBJ1-2; a weak D match, TRBD1 (6 bases). Looked up from germline, CDR1 is SGHTA and CDR2 is FQGNSA. Trimming pared 5 bases from V and 4 bases from J, leaving 17 bases between. This CDR3 has 15 residues. The CDR3: CASSPQGVTGYGYTF. CDR3 nucleotides: TGTGCCAGCAGCCCGCAAGGTGTGACAGGCTATGGCTACACCTTC.

The V call is TRBV4-1, the J call TRBJ2-3; the D gene is possibly TRBD1 (7 bases). This CDR3 is 14 amino acids long. V was trimmed by 2 bases and J by 5 bases, leaving 11 bases between them. In germline, CDR1 is MGHRA, CDR2 YSYEKL. The CDR3: CASSQWRGRDTQYF. In DNA form, the CDR3 reads TGCGCCAGCAGCCAATGGAGGGGGCGAGATACGCAGTATTTT.

The chain couples TRBV5-3 to TRBJ2-1; 9 nucleotides line up with TRBD2. TRBV5-3 is an ORF, and what it does is uncertain. This CDR3 spans 19 amino acids. J gave up 8 bases and V 0 bases, and 18 bases lay outside the gene matches. The CDR3, as DNA: TGTGCCAGAAGCTTGGGCCCCCAGACTAGCGGCCAAGGGCCCTATGAGCAGTTCTTC. Protein sequence: CARSLGPQTSGQGPYEQFF.

A single count supports this clone. The V gene is TRBV2, the J gene TRBJ2-3; 7 bases are a match to TRBD2. With V trimmed by 3 bases and J by 4 bases, 4 bases remained unmatched. CDR1 and CDR2 (germline): SNHLY, FYNNEI. The CDR3 spans 14 residues. The CDR3 DNA sequence: TGTGCCAGCAGTGATGCGGGAGTAGCAGATACGCAGTATTTT. Translation gives CASSDAGVADTQYF.

The genes are TRBV6-5 and TRBJ2-1, with D perhaps TRBD1 (5 bases). The CDR3 covers 15 residues. The ends were cut back, 0 bases at V and 4 bases at J, with 10 bases in the middle. CDR1 is MNHEY, CDR2 SVGAGI, per germline. This CDR3 is CASSYSEAGYNEQFF. In nucleotides, the CDR3 is TGTGCCAGCAGTTACTCGGAAGCAGGGTACAATGAGCAGTTCTTC.

The rearrangement joins TRBV4-1 to TRBJ2-7; TRBD1 agrees at 8 bases. This CDR3 has 14 residues. Germline V gene data show CDR1 as MGHRA and CDR2 as YSYEKL. V gave up 4 bases and J gave up 1 base; unmatched junction bases: 3. CDR3 sequence (DNA): TGCGCCAGCAGCCCCGGGACAGGTTCCTACGAGCAGTACTTC. Its protein is CASSPGTGSYEQYF.

The J gene is TRBJ2-5, the V gene TRBV12-5; D is undetermined. V was clipped by 0 bases and J by 5 bases, with 4 bases between them. Germline V gene lookup returns CDR1 LGHNT and CDR2 FRNRAP. This CDR3 comprises 12 residues. The CDR3 sequence is CASGLVRETQYF. The CDR3 coding sequence is TGTGCTAGTGGTTTGGTACGGGAGACCCAGTACTTC. The full variable domain, completed using reference TRBV12-5 and TRBJ2-5, is DARVTQTPRHKVTEMGQEVTMRCQPILGHNTVFWYRQTMMQGLELLAYFRNRAPLDDSGMPKDRFSAEMPDATLATLKIQPSEPRDSAVYFCASGLVRETQYFGPGTRLLVL.

The chain carries TRBV28 and TRBJ1-1; D not resolved. Germline V gene lookup returns CDR1 MDHEN and CDR2 SYDVKM. V shed 2 bases and J shed 1 base, with 8 bases lying between them. The CDR3 covers 14 residues. The CDR3 reads CASSLGLGNTEAFF. CDR3 nucleotides: TGTGCCAGCAGTTTAGGGCTGGGGAACACTGAAGCTTTCTTT. The complete variable domain, with remaining parts taken from reference TRBV28 and TRBJ1-1, reads DVKVTQSSRYLVKRTGEKVFLECVQDMDHENMFWYRQDPGLGLRLIYFSYDVKMKEKGDIPEGYSVSREKKERFSLILESASTNQTSMYLCASSLGLGNTEAFFGQGTRLTVV.

This chain connects TRBV2 to TRBJ1-5, with D possibly TRBD1 on 5 matching bases. The CDR3 is made up of 16 amino acids. V dropped 8 bases and J dropped 0 bases, with 17 bases sitting between them. Germline assignment: CDR1 SNHLY and CDR2 FYNNEI. CDR3: CASSRVTESSNQPQHF. For the CDR3, the DNA is TGTGCCAGCTCCCGGGTGACAGAATCTAGCAATCAGCCCCAGCATTTT.

The V call is TRBV7-9, the J call TRBJ2-3; 9 bases are shared with TRBD1. The CDR3 covers 17 residues. With 1 base clipped from V and 0 bases from J, the junction kept 5 bases outside the gene matches. Germline lookup yields CDR1 SEHNR and CDR2 FQNEAQ (reference sequence). As DNA, the CDR3 is TGTGCCAGCAGCTTAGGTATACAGGGGGCGAGCACAGATACGCAGTATTTT. Its translation: CASSLGIQGASTDTQYF.

This chain uses TRBV28 with TRBJ2-2; D is unclear. Germline CDR1 is MDHEN and CDR2 is SYDVKM. This CDR3 has 11 residues. V was pared by 4 bases and J by 6 bases, with 3 bases between. CDR3 DNA: TGTGCCAGCAGTTCCTCCGGGGAGCTGTTTTTT. Its protein product is CASSSSGELFF.